A single sample gave rise to the 7 T cell receptor beta chains below, sequenced in a study of tumor-infiltrating lymphocytes in localized non-small cell lung cancer. Method: immunoSEQ multiplex PCR; TCRdb's copy keeps in-frame clones and lacks some. The sample lists more than 9,500 clones; roughly 80% were seen once. Sequencing was done on a sample of uninvolved lung tissue not adjacent to the tumor. Receptor source: a human donor with non-small cell lung cancer.

The J gene is TRBJ1-3, the V gene TRBV4-1; 9 bases align to TRBD1. Germline trimming cut 0 bases from V and 5 bases from J; bases unmatched to any gene: 8. CDR1 and CDR2 (germline): MGHRA, YSYEKL. This CDR3 contains 17 residues. The CDR3 DNA sequence: TGCGCCAGCAGCCAAGAAGAACAGGGGGCAGTTAGAAACACCATATATTTT. It codes for CASSQEEQGAVRNTIYF.

The rearrangement joins TRBV19 to TRBJ1-2, with D uncertain. V lost 3 bases, J lost 4 bases, and 9 bases lay in between. This CDR3 spans 13 amino acids. From germline, CDR1 is LNHDA and CDR2 SQIVND (reference sequence). The CDR3 sequence is CASSIGRIYGYTF. The CDR3 DNA sequence: TGTGCCAGTAGTATCGGCAGGATCTATGGCTACACCTTC.

This rearrangement joins TRBV10-3 to TRBJ1-1, with D perhaps TRBD1 (6 bases). V shed 8 bases and J shed 2 bases, with 18 bases lying between them. This CDR3 contains 15 residues. Germline CDR1 and CDR2: ENHRY and SYGVKD. The DNA for the CDR3 is TGTGCCATCGGGGCCGGGGGCACAACTAACACTGAAGCTTTCTTT. Encoded protein: CAIGAGGTTNTEAFF.

The rearrangement joins TRBV5-6 to TRBJ2-1, with D uncertain. Germline CDR1 SGHDT, CDR2 YYEEEE. Trimming removed 0 bases from V and 10 bases from J, with 5 bases in between. The CDR3 has 11 residues. The CDR3 loop reads CASSLAIEQFF. CDR3 bases: TGTGCCAGCAGCTTGGCCATAGAGCAGTTCTTC.

This chain joins TRBV7-9 and TRBJ1-1, with D uncertain. This CDR3 comprises 13 residues. Trimming removed 3 bases from V and 7 bases from J, with 12 bases in between. The germline V gene has CDR1 SEHNR and CDR2 FQNEAQ (reference sequence). The CDR3 nucleotides read TGTGCCAGCAGCTTCGATTTTGGAAATGAAGCTTTCTTT. Encoded protein: CASSFDFGNEAFF.

The chain is built from TRBV23-1 and TRBJ1-5; a possible D gene is TRBD1 (5 bases). TRBV23-1 is noted as an ORF with a role that remains uncertain. V lost 8 bases and J 6 bases, leaving 26 bases between the germline ends. CDR3 length: 17 amino acids. Here the CDR3 reads CASAVNYIRVGTQPQHF. CDR3 coding DNA: TGCGCCAGCGCAGTCAATTACATCAGGGTTGGAACTCAGCCCCAGCATTTT.

The chain has TRBV29-1 and TRBJ2-2; D ambiguous. Trimming stripped 4 bases from V and 6 bases from J, with 6 bases between. Germline CDR1 and CDR2: SQVTM and ANQGSEA. The CDR3 is 11 residues long. The CDR3 loop reads CSVGRPGELFF. The CDR3 coding sequence is TGCAGCGTTGGTAGGCCCGGGGAGCTGTTTTTT.